What follows are 6 T cell receptor beta chains derived from one specimen sequenced in a study of shared clonotypes between healthy human individuals. Naive CD8 cells comprised CD45RO-negative, CCR7-positively selected cells, excluding terminally differentiated effector memory CD45RA+ cells. Generated by immunoSEQ multiplex PCR, the TCRdb table keeps only in-frame clones and is missing some. The sample lists roughly 2.1 million clones; 93% were seen once. The specimen sequenced was naive CD8+ T cells from PBMCs. Receptors originate from a man younger than 30 in good health. Some clones in this sample may be carry-over from other donors' samples.

Comments on this clone: This sample includes further DNA sequences coding for the same CDR3. The chain uses TRBV7-8 and TRBJ2-7; 11 nucleotides match TRBD2. This CDR3 contains 15 residues. CDR1 is SGHVS and CDR2 is FQNEAQ in the germline V gene. The J segment lost 2 bases and the V segment lost 1 base, leaving 1 base of the junction unmatched. CDR3 nucleotide sequence: TGTGCCAGCAGCTTAGAGACTAGCGGGACCTACGAGCAGTACTTC. This gives the protein CASSLETSGTYEQYF.

The chain links TRBV10-3 to TRBJ2-1, with D possibly matching TRBD2 (6 bases). CDR3 length: 13 residues. The V end was cut by 6 bases, the J end by 6 bases, with 12 bases between. Germline CDR1 is ENHRY and CDR2 is SYGVKD. The CDR3 loop is CAIRPTEGNEQFF. The CDR3 DNA follows: TGTGCCATCAGGCCGACGGAGGGCAATGAGCAGTTCTTC.

The chain carries TRBV2 and TRBJ2-5, with 8 bases fitting TRBD1. This CDR3 comprises 14 residues. Losses at the gene ends were 7 bases for V and 7 bases for J; bases not matched to a gene: 11. Germline CDR1 is SNHLY and CDR2 is FYNNEI. The CDR3 sequence is CASMTGQGRSTQYF. The CDR3 DNA reads as TGTGCCAGCATGACAGGACAGGGTAGATCGACCCAGTACTTC.

The rearrangement links TRBV5-1 to TRBJ2-5, with D perhaps matching TRBD2 (6 bases). Germline V gives CDR1 SGHRS, CDR2 YFSETQ. V lost 5 bases and J 2 bases, leaving 10 bases between the germline ends. The CDR3 covers 13 residues. The chain's CDR3 is CASRAGQQETQYF. In DNA form, the CDR3 reads TGCGCCAGCAGGGCGGGGCAGCAAGAGACCCAGTACTTC.

J is TRBJ1-1 and V is TRBV29-1; 9 bases map to TRBD1. There are 16 residues in the CDR3. Trimming cost V 6 bases and J 3 bases; bases outside gene matches: 14. Germline loops: CDR1 SQVTM, CDR2 ANQGSEA. CDR3 coding DNA: TGCAGCGTCCCGGCCGGGACAGGGTTTGAAGACACTGAAGCTTTCTTT. Translation: CSVPAGTGFEDTEAFF.

The chain recombines TRBV15 with TRBJ2-7; 8 positions agree with TRBD1. The germline CDR1 and CDR2 sequences are LNHNV and YYDKDF (reference sequence). The J segment lost 5 bases and the V segment lost 0 bases, leaving 6 bases of the junction unmatched. CDR3 length: 15 residues. CDR3 loop: CATSRDRRTGNEQYF. The CDR3 nucleotides are TGTGCCACCAGCAGAGATCGCAGGACAGGGAACGAGCAGTACTTC.